What follows describes a single TCR beta chain. The data belong to a study of blood T cell repertoires in COVID-19. Overall study context: T cells, B-cell-depleted T cells, or PBMCs supplied cDNA or gDNA.

The CDR3 spans 14 residues. The germline V gene has CDR1 GTSNPN and CDR2 SVGIG (reference sequence). V was clipped by 0 bases and J by 2 bases, with 7 bases between them. Generated by immunoSEQ multiplex PCR, the TCRdb table keeps only in-frame clones and is missing some. The table records roughly 260,000 clones, about 88% of them present only once. Sequences were obtained from peripheral blood. The TCR comes from a woman between 40 and 55 years old who had recovered from COVID-19. This chain connects TRBV30 to TRBJ2-2, with D perhaps TRBD1 (5 bases). The CDR3 protein is CAWSVQANTGELFF. In DNA, the CDR3 is TGTGCCTGGAGTGTACAGGCAAACACCGGGGAGCTGTTTTTT. Using reference TRBV30 and TRBJ2-2 for the parts outside the CDR3, the full variable domain is SQTIHQWPATLVQPVGSPLSLECTVEGTSNPNLYWYRQAAGRGLQLLFYSVGIGQISSEVPQNLSASRPQDRQFILSSKKLLLSDSGFYLCAWSVQANTGELFFGEGSRLTVL.